This T cell receptor (beta chain) came from a study of shared clonotypes between healthy human individuals. Terminally differentiated effector memory CD45RA+ cells were left out of the naive CD8 fraction, which was CD45RO-negative and positively selected for CCR7. V lost 0 bases, J lost 10 bases, and 11 bases lay in between. This CDR3 comprises 13 residues. In germline, CDR1 is SGHDT, CDR2 YYEEEE. Points on this clone: As yet, its antigen is unknown.

General study points: Since donors were few, the genetic and exposure-history diversity represented was limited.

Assay execution proceeded at the deep level. Profiling relied on immunoSEQ multiplex PCR, and the TCRdb table lists in-frame clones only, not all of them. The data show about 2.1 million clones, roughly 91% seen once. The TCR was taken from a man between 18 and 29 years old in good health. Some clones in this sample may be carry-over from other donors' samples. Sequencing was done on a sample of naive CD8+ T cells from PBMCs. This chain joins TRBV5-6 and TRBJ2-1, with unresolved D. The CDR3 is CASSLAEFFEQFF. CDR3 coding DNA: TGTGCCAGCAGCTTGGCCGAGTTTTTCGAGCAGTTCTTC.